This T cell receptor beta chain was sequenced during a study of blood T cell repertoires in COVID-19. Looked up from germline, CDR1 is MDHEN and CDR2 is SYDVKM. The CDR3 sequence is 15 residues long. V lost 6 bases to trimming and J lost 6 bases; unmatched junction nucleotides: 11. TCRdb's table, derived via immunoSEQ multiplex PCR, lists solely in-frame clones and lacks some. The sample shows hundreds of thousands of clones, almost 90% of them seen only once. Sequenced sample: PBMCs or T cells enriched from blood (not recorded which). The rearrangement uses TRBV28 and TRBJ2-3; 8 positions match TRBD2. The receptor was isolated from a woman younger than 30 with acute COVID-19. The CDR3 DNA follows: TGTGCCAGCAGGACCCCGGGACTAGTCATGGATACGCAGTATTTT. Protein sequence: CASRTPGLVMDTQYF.